This record looks at one TCR beta chain sequence and its context. This entry comes from a study of T cell responses to AZD1222 COVID-19 vaccine. The protocol was immunoSEQ multiplex PCR, while the TCRdb copy is restricted to in-frame clones and leaves out a portion. The sample lists under 120,000 clones, about 94% seen once, with 2% to 2.5% in the top ten. The CDR3 runs 15 residues. V was cut by 2 bases and J by 10 bases, with 19 bases left in between. Germline CDR1 reads SGHNT; CDR2 reads YYREEE (reference sequence). This receptor was obtained from an adult in good health. The chain uses TRBV5-4 and TRBJ1-3; weak D call: TRBD1 (6 bases). The sample was peripheral blood, taken on day 0 of AZD1222 vaccination. CDR3 DNA sequence: TGTGCCAGCAGCTTTGGGGGGTACAGGGAACGGACCATATATTTT. It translates to CASSFGGYRERTIYF.